A single sample is the source of the 24 T cell receptor beta chains below, sequenced in a study of cytomegalovirus exposure and HLA in healthy donors. PCR was performed using 60 Vbeta and 13 Jbeta primers. The assay was immunoSEQ multiplex PCR, and TCRdb's table has in-frame clones only and misses some. The sample has 100,000 to 130,000 clones; 82% are singletons. The specimen sequenced was PBMCs. The source is a man in his thirties or forties in good health and CMV-seropositive.

The chain is built from TRBV2 and TRBJ2-3; 8 bases match TRBD2. This CDR3 contains 15 residues. In germline, CDR1 is SNHLY, CDR2 FYNNEI. Trimming at V came to 6 bases and at J to 3 bases, leaving 8 bases not matched to a gene. CDR3 DNA sequence: TGTGCCAGCAGACTTCTGGCGGGGGGAACAGATACGCAGTATTTT. Its protein product is CASRLLAGGTDTQYF.

The CDR3 loop is CASSARTGYNEQFF. The CDR3 nucleotides are TGCGCCAGCAGTGCTCGGACAGGGTACAATGAGCAGTTCTTC. V gene TRBV10-1 combines with J gene TRBJ2-1, with 8 bases that match TRBD1. CDR3 length: 14 amino acids. Germline trimming cut 4 bases from V and 4 bases from J; bases unmatched to any gene: 3. Germline V CDR1 and CDR2: WNHNN, SYGVQD (reference sequence).

V is TRBV19 and J is TRBJ1-3; D unresolved. This CDR3 is built from 15 residues. Germline-derived CDR1 and CDR2 are LNHDA and SQIVND (reference sequence). V lost 5 bases and J 0 bases, leaving 11 bases between the germline ends. DNA of the CDR3: TGTGCCAGTAGTTTACAGTCTTTCTCTGGAAACACCATATATTTT. This encodes CASSLQSFSGNTIYF.

Here the CDR3 reads CASSLAEALQPQHF. The CDR3, as DNA: TGTGCCAGCAGCTTGGCCGAAGCGTTGCAGCCCCAGCATTTT. This rearrangement joins TRBV5-8 to TRBJ1-5; D gene ambiguous. This CDR3 comprises 14 residues. The germline V and J ends were trimmed by 0 bases and 7 bases, with 11 bases remaining between them. Germline V CDR1 and CDR2: SGHTS, YDEGEE. Together with reference TRBV5-8 and TRBJ1-5, the CDR3 gives the full variable domain: EAGVTQSPTHLIKTRGQQATLRCSPISGHTSVYWYQQALGLGLQFLLWYDEGEERNRGNFPPRFSGRQFPNYSSELNVNALELEDSALYLCASSLAEALQPQHFGDGTRLSIL.

J is TRBJ2-7 and V is TRBV9, with TRBD1 matching 7 bases. Losses at the gene ends were 4 bases for V and 3 bases for J; bases not matched to a gene: 7. This CDR3 is 14 amino acids long. Germline CDR1 reads SGDLS; CDR2 reads YYNGEE. The CDR3 DNA reads TGTGCCAGCAGCACAGGGGCGACCGACTACGAGCAGTACTTC. Its protein is CASSTGATDYEQYF. Full variable domain (outside the CDR3, taken from reference TRBV9 and TRBJ2-7): DSGVTQTPKHLITATGQRVTLRCSPRSGDLSVYWYQQSLDQGLQFLIQYYNGEERAKGNILERFSAQQFPDLHSELNLSSLELGDSALYFCASSTGATDYEQYFGPGTRLTVT.

CDR3 amino acids: CASSPNGGIQETQYF. CDR3 coding DNA: TGTGCCAGCTCACCAAACGGGGGGATTCAAGAGACCCAGTACTTC. The rearrangement joins TRBV18 to TRBJ2-5, with 7 bases that match TRBD2. CDR1 KGHSH and CDR2 LQKENI come from the germline V gene. Losses at the gene ends were 2 bases for V and 2 bases for J; bases not matched to a gene: 5. This CDR3 comprises 15 residues.

The chain employs TRBV7-9 and TRBJ1-6; D call uncertain. CDR3 size: 14 residues. V lost 4 bases and J 7 bases, leaving 11 bases between the germline ends. From germline, CDR1 is SEHNR and CDR2 FQNEAQ (reference sequence). For the CDR3, the DNA is TGTGCCAGCAGCTCGTGGGCAGAAAATTCACCCCTCCACTTT. Amino acids: CASSSWAENSPLHF.

This clone was observed once. V usage is TRBV5-6 and J usage is TRBJ1-2, with 8 bases aligning to TRBD1. After removal of 4 bases from V and 5 bases from J, the junction contained 13 bases not matched to a gene. The CDR3 has 16 amino acids. Per germline, CDR1 SGHDT and CDR2 YYEEEE. The CDR3 DNA reads TGTGCCAGCAGCGACTCAAGACAGGGGAGTAGATATGGCTACACCTTC. Protein: CASSDSRQGSRYGYTF.

The chain employs TRBV7-9 and TRBJ2-1; 8 bases match TRBD2. CDR1 is SEHNR and CDR2 is FQNEAQ in the germline V gene (reference sequence). J lost 2 bases, V lost 5 bases, and 11 bases had no gene match. This CDR3 is 17 amino acids long. The CDR3: CASSHPGGGRTYNEQFF. CDR3 nucleotide sequence: TGTGCCAGCAGCCATCCCGGCGGGGGGCGTACCTACAATGAGCAGTTCTTC.

This clone appeared a few times. The chain combines TRBV6-5 with TRBJ1-1; a weak D match, TRBD1 (5 bases). The CDR3 length is 13 residues. Trimming took 0 bases from V and 7 from J, leaving 9 bases between them. The germline V gene has CDR1 MNHEY and CDR2 SVGAGI. CDR3: CASSYSKGLEAFF. In DNA, the CDR3 is TGTGCCAGCAGTTACTCGAAGGGACTTGAAGCTTTCTTT.

The V and J genes are TRBV4-1 and TRBJ2-5, with D tentatively TRBD1 (5 bases). The DNA end lines up better with TRBJ2-7; the J call may be wrong. CDR3 length: 14 amino acids. Germline V gives CDR1 MGHRA, CDR2 YSYEKL. The CDR3 reads CASSQVEQGYEQYF. The CDR3 bases are TGCGCCAGCAGCCAAGTGGAGCAGGGCTACGAGCAGTACTTC.

This rearrangement joins TRBV28 to TRBJ2-3; 8 bases align to TRBD2. CDR1 and CDR2 (germline): MDHEN, SYDVKM. V dropped 1 base and J dropped 4; count of bases not matched to a gene: 10. The CDR3 is made up of 17 amino acids. The chain's CDR3 is CASSLYVMAGGADTQYF. CDR3 bases: TGTGCCAGCAGTTTATACGTTATGGCGGGGGGCGCAGATACGCAGTATTTT.

This clone has a handful of counts. The gene calls are TRBV19 and TRBJ2-3; 10 nucleotides line up with TRBD2. The CDR3 is 15 amino acids. Germline V CDR1 and CDR2: LNHDA, SQIVND (reference sequence). The V and J ends lost 4 bases and 4 bases, in that order; junction bases with no gene match: 5. CDR3 DNA sequence: TGTGCCAGTAGTACCAAACTAGCGGGGCCAGATACGCAGTATTTT. It yields the protein CASSTKLAGPDTQYF.

With respect to this clone: One junction end disagrees with the germline gene, perhaps due to a read error. The chain couples TRBV19 to TRBJ1-2; D is unresolved. CDR3 length: 11 residues. Germline V gives CDR1 LNHDA, CDR2 SQIVND (reference sequence). The CDR3 here is CASSISGPPVF. In DNA form, the CDR3 reads TGTGCCAGTAGTATAAGTGGGCCCCCAGTCTTC.

The V and J genes are TRBV4-2 and TRBJ2-7, with TRBD1 as a possible D gene (5 bases). The CDR3 runs to 13 residues. Trimming shortened V by 6 bases and J by 4 bases, and 13 bases separated the two germline ends. Germline values: CDR1 LGHNA, CDR2 YNFKEQ. In nucleotides, the CDR3 is TGTGCCAGCAGACAGGACACAAGGTACGAGCAGTACTTC. This encodes CASRQDTRYEQYF.

This clone was counted a single time. V gene TRBV2 combines with J gene TRBJ2-7; D perhaps matches TRBD2 (5 bases). CDR1 is SNHLY, CDR2 FYNNEI, per germline. The CDR3 is made up of 14 amino acids. The V end was cut by 5 bases, the J end by 6 bases, with 17 bases between. The CDR3 DNA reads as TGTGCCAGCAGTCCCGTACTAGTCTTACGCGAGCAGTACTTC. Protein: CASSPVLVLREQYF.

The chain links TRBV5-1 to TRBJ2-3; a weak D match, TRBD1 (6 bases). This CDR3 region has 14 residues. V lost 5 bases and J lost 0, with 10 bases in between. CDR1 SGHRS and CDR2 YFSETQ come from the germline V gene. CDR3 region: CASRSGHSTDTQYF. In DNA, the CDR3 is TGCGCCAGCAGGTCGGGACATAGCACAGATACGCAGTATTTT.

The gene calls are TRBV27 and TRBJ2-5; 7 bases map to TRBD1. Germline CDR1 is MNHEY and CDR2 is SMNVEV (reference sequence). The CDR3 has 15 amino acids. J was trimmed by 2 bases and V by 0 bases; bases with no gene match: 3. The CDR3: CASSLSTGWQETQYF. The CDR3 bases are TGTGCCAGCAGTTTATCGACAGGGTGGCAAGAGACCCAGTACTTC.

Details on this clone: The missing conserved phenylalanine or tryptophan at the end of this CDR3 makes a read error likely. The DNA is omitted, as the CDR3 cannot be located on it reliably, and the CDR3 follows TCRdb's listing. This chain joins TRBV9 and TRBJ2-4; TRBD1, the table's D call, was not compared with the DNA. The CDR3 contains 12 residues when both ends are counted. Per the germline V gene, CDR1 is SGDLS and CDR2 is YYNGEE. The CDR3 is CASSGGDRPQLD.

This clone has only one observation. This chain uses TRBV4-1 with TRBJ2-7, with 10 bases lining up with TRBD2. CDR3 length equals 15 residues. Germline V lookup: CDR1 MGHRA, CDR2 YSYEKL. With V trimmed by 5 bases and J by 2 bases, 6 bases remained unmatched. CDR3 sequence (DNA): TGCGCCAGCAGCTTCAGCGGGGGGGCCCCCTACGAGCAGTACTTC. It translates to CASSFSGGAPYEQYF.

CDR3 DNA: TGTGCCAGCAGCTCTCAGCCGGGACAACGCACAGATACGCAGTATTTT. Its protein is CASSSQPGQRTDTQYF. This chain links TRBV7-6 with TRBJ2-3, with D perhaps matching TRBD1 (6 bases). The CDR3 length is 16 residues. Germline CDR1 is SGHVS and CDR2 is FNYEAQ. V lost 4 bases to trimming and J lost 1 base, with 15 bases between them.

The gene calls are TRBV7-6 and TRBJ2-7; D uncertain. The germline gives CDR1 SGHVS, CDR2 FNYEAQ. The CDR3 extends over 13 amino acids. Between the trimmed V and J ends, which lost 3 bases and 3 bases, there was a span of 9 bases. The CDR3 DNA sequence: TGTGCCAGCAGCTTCGGTCATAGCTACGAGCAGTACTTC. It yields the protein CASSFGHSYEQYF.

The gene calls are TRBV19 and TRBJ2-2; a weak D match, TRBD1 (6 bases). Germline V gene data show CDR1 as LNHDA and CDR2 as SQIVND (reference sequence). Trimming took 4 bases from V and 7 from J, leaving 16 bases between them. The CDR3 sequence is 15 residues long. The DNA for the CDR3 is TGTGCCAGTAGTACCCACAGGGTTGACGGCGGGGAGCTGTTTTTT. The encoded protein is CASSTHRVDGGELFF.

The J gene is TRBJ1-1, the V gene TRBV7-8; D is possibly TRBD1 (6 bases). V was trimmed by 3 bases and J by 1 base, leaving 6 bases between them. The CDR3 consists of 13 residues. Germline CDR1 is SGHVS and CDR2 is FQNEAQ. The CDR3 sequence is CASSLTGNTEAFF. Here the CDR3 DNA reads TGTGCCAGCAGCTTGACAGGGAACACTGAAGCTTTCTTT.